Described below is a single T cell receptor beta chain sequence and its context. No cognate antigen has been identified for it. At one boundary the junction diverges from the germline segment, which might be a read error. These data originate in a study of T cells in lung cancer brain metastases listed by TCRdb under 2018. At the level of the whole study: Of the 20 to 25 patients, about 15 had a history of tobacco use, with a median of 40 pack-years. Patients had a median age at first diagnosis of approximately 58 years, with about 9 males and roughly 11 females. A median interval of roughly 370 days was observed between acquisition of the primary and brain metastasis specimens. DNA integrity number averaged around 3.8 in both primary and metastatic specimens, with no significant difference between sites. The cohort included around 20 patients who provided around 40 specimens, with each patient contributing one primary lung lesion and one brain metastasis. In this study, the TCR beta CDR3 repertoires of fully resected primary non-small cell lung cancers were compared with those of paired brain metastases. Eighteen of the 20 patients received no interval therapy between primary and metastasis resection. Here is what the overall study found, with its caveats: Most clones were specific to a single lesion, and paired lesions overlapped only to a limited degree (mean Morisita index 0.23). Compared with their paired primaries, brain metastases had significantly fewer unique productive clones (median 1540 versus 4551). DNA fragmentation in the FFPE samples may have kept the complete infiltrating T cell repertoire from being retrieved. The ten most abundant clones accounted for a significantly larger fraction of the repertoire in brain metastases than in primaries, which suggests clonal expansion. It was not possible to control for the effects of preoperative corticosteroids on T cell infiltration in brain metastases.

Each sample received between about 2.24 and 4.92 ug of genomic DNA as input, and paired samples received equal DNA input. TCR beta libraries were constructed with the immunoSEQ hsTCRbeta Kit, with multiplexed V and J gene primers used across two PCR steps. Pooled libraries with positive and negative controls were sequenced on an Illumina MiSeq using a 100-cycle paired-end protocol. Per the authors' processing: The immunoSEQ vendor processed the raw data into normalized, annotated TCR beta repertoire reports. Richness was counted as unique clones by nucleotide sequence, and total richness was extrapolated with the iChao1 and Efron-Thisted estimators. Pielou's evenness, Simpson's index, top-ten clone proportional abundance, and Morisita overlap index were used to characterize and compare paired lesions. Sourced from immuneACCESS, this table was stored by TCRdb with only in-frame sequences that have V and J called. A share of the clones is absent; for the studies checked, an unresolved V gene accounts for under half, and the remainder has no known explanation. V and J calls and clone size are given by that table; D and trimming were obtained from the DNA. The sample has thousands of clones on record, roughly 85% of them singletons. The top ten hold 2.4% of the sample.

The CDR3 sequence holds 14 residues, the cysteine and phenylalanine included. Just the 42-base CDR3 DNA is kept, in frame starting at base 1. The germline V gene (reference sequence) yields MNHNY for CDR1 and SVGAGI for CDR2. Resection was performed in the patients for synchronous oligometastatic disease or for delayed recurrence of a solitary brain metastasis. To avoid including cancers other than NSCLC, any patient with a history of multiple malignancies was excluded. Tumor areas were macrodissected from 4 to 6 deparaffinized around 10 um unstained sections guided by marked H&E slides. Every specimen was formalin-fixed and paraffin-embedded (FFPE). Genomic DNA was extracted using the AllPrep DNA/RNA FFPE Kit.

The chain employs TRBV6-6 and TRBJ1-2; TRBD1 fits 10 bases in the junction. This clonotype was sampled from a man in his fifties with non-small cell lung cancer. The sample comprised tumor tissue from the primary lung tumor. The cell subset or site label for this specimen denotes: primary lung cancer lesion. The nucleotide sequence reads TGTACCAGCAGTCGTGGGACAGGGGTTGGGGGCTACACCTTC. It translates to CTSSRGTGVGGYTF.